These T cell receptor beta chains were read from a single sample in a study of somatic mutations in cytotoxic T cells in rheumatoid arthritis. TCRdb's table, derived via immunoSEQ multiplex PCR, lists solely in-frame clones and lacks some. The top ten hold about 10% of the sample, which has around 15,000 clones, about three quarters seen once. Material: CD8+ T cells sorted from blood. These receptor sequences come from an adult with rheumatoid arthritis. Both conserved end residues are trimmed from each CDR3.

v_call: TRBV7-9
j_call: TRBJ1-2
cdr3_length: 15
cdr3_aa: ASSSPLQGGANYGYT

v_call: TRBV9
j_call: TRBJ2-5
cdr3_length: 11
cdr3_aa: ASSPRPKETQY

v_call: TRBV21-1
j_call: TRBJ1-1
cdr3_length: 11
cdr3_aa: ASITLGGLGAF

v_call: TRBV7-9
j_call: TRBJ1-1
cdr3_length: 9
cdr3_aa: ASSLDTEAF

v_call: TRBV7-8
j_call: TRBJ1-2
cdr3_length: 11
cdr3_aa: ASSLGTGGGYT

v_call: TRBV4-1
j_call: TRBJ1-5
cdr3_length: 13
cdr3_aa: ASSAGPLLNQPQH

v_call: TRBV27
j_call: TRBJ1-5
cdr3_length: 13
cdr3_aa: ASSLWYRGGQPQH

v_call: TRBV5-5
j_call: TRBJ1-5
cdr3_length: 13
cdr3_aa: ASSLVGAKNQPQH

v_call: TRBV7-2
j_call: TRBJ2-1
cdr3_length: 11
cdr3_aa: ASSPVPGQAPF

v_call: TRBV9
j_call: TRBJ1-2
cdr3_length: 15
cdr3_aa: ASSVDSVTPTNYGYT

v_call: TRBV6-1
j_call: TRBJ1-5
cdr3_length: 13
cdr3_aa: ASRSLLGGGQPQH

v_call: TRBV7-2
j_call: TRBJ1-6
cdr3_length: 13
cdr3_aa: ASSLGRGLGAPLH

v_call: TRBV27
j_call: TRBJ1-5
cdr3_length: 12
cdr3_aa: ASSLWGRDQPQH

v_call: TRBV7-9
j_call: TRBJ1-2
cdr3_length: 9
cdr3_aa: ASRHRVGYT

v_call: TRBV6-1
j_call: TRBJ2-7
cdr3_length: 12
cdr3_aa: ASSDVGFSYEQY

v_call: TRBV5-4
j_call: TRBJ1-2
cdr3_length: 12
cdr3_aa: ASSPRGRLYGYT

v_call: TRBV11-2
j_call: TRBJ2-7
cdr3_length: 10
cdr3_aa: ASSRISYEQY

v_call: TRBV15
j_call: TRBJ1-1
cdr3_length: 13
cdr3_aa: ATSITGGVITEAF

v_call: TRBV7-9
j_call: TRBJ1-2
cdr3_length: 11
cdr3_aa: ASSSGVDYGYT

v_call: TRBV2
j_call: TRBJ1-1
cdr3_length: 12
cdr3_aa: ASSGEGGRLEAF

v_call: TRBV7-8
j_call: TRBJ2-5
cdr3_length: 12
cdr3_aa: ASSPSQGLETQY

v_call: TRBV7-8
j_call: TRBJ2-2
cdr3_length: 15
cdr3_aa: ASSFNGRQGNTGELF

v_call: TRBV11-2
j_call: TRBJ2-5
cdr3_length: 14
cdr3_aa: ASSPYGVGGLETQY

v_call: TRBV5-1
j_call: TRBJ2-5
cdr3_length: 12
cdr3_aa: ASSLADRQETQY